This T cell receptor beta chain is drawn from a study of T cells after yellow fever vaccination. This clonotype was seen a handful of times. Its target is unknown. This CDR3 contains 16 residues. Germline CDR1 is SGHAT and CDR2 is FQNNGV. V lost 3 bases, J lost 3 bases, and 7 bases stayed unmatched. The TCR cDNA carried a universal primer site and UMIs from 5'RACE template switching. Via MiXCR, TCRdb re-called the 5' RACE reads, giving one row per CDR3 protein. The sample includes hundreds of thousands of distinct CDR3 sequences, around an eighth seen only once; the top ten take 15%. Findings and limits, study-wide: Abundant clonotypes from the bulk population could contaminate FACS-sorted repertoires. Peak timing came faster in the weaker secondary response, day 5 versus 15.

The chain has TRBV11-2 and TRBJ2-2; 7 bases match TRBD2. The receptor was derived from a man aged 25-45 years who received the YFV17D yellow fever vaccine. The starting material was PBMCs, obtained on the day of the yellow fever booster vaccination. The CDR3 protein is CASSFPGGSDTGELFF. DNA for the CDR3: TGTGCCAGCAGCTTCCCGGGGGGTTCGGACACCGGGGAGCTGTTTTTT. Full variable domain (remainder filled in from reference TRBV11-2 and TRBJ2-2): EAGVAQSPRYKIIEKRQSVAFWCNPISGHATLYWYQQILGQGPKLLIQFQNNGVVDDSQLPKDRFSAERLKGVDSTLKIQPAKLEDSAVYLCASSFPGGSDTGELFFGEGSRLTVL.